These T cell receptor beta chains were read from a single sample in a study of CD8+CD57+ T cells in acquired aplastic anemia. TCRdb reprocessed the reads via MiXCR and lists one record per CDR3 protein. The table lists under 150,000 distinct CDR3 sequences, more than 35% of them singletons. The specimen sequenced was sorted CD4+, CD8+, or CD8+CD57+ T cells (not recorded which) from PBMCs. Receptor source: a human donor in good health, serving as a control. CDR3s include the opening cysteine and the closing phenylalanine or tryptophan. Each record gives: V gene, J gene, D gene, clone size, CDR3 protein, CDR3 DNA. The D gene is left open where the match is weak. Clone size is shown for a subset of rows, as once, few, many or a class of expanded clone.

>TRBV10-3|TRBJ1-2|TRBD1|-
CAISESLTGGNYGYTF
TGTGCCATCAGTGAGTCTCTCACAGGGGGTAACTATGGCTACACCTTC
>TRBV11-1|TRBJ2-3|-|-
CASSPDGTDTQYF
TGTGCCAGCAGCCCGGACGGGACAGATACGCAGTATTTT
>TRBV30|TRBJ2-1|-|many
CAWSKREQFF
TGTGCCTGGAGTAAGCGTGAGCAGTTCTTC
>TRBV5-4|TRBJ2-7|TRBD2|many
CASSSELAGGRGEQYF
TGTGCCAGCAGCTCCGAATTAGCGGGAGGGCGGGGGGAGCAGTACTTC
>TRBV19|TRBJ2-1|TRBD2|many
CASSAKRGAGYNEQFF
TGTGCCAGTAGCGCAAAGCGGGGGGCAGGATACAATGAGCAGTTCTTC
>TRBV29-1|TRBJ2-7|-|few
CSVGASYEQYF
TGCAGCGTTGGGGCGTCCTACGAGCAGTACTTC
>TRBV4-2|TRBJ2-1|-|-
CASSWGSGLYNEQFF
TGTGCGTCCTCATGGGGTAGCGGACTATACAATGAGCAGTTCTTC
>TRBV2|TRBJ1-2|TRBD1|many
CASSEGDSHGYTF
TGTGCCAGCAGTGAGGGGGACAGTCATGGCTACACCTTC
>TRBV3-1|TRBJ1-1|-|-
CASSQVGVTEAFF
TGTGCCAGCAGCCAAGTTGGGGTTACTGAAGCTTTCTTT
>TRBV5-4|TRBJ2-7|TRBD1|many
CASSSDRGPYEQYF
TGTGCCAGCAGCTCGGACAGGGGACCCTACGAGCAGTACTTC
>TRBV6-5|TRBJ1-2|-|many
CASSYSTGDYGYTF
TGTGCCAGCAGTTACTCGACCGGTGACTATGGCTACACCTTC
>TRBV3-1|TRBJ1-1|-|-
CASSQTANTEAFF
TGTGCCAGCAGCCAAACAGCGAACACTGAAGCTTTCTTT
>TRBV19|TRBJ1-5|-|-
CASSIGQLSNQPQHF
TGTGCCAGTAGTATCGGGCAGCTTAGCAATCAGCCCCAGCATTTT
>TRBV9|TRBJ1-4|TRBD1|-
CASSVAAGGQPNEKLFF
TGTGCCAGCAGCGTAGCGGCAGGGGGCCAACCTAATGAAAAACTGTTTTTT
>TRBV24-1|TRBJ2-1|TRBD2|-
CATSGRGLAVYNEQFF
TGTGCCACCAGTGGAAGGGGACTAGCAGTCTACAATGAGCAGTTCTTC
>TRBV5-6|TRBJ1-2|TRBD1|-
CASSRQGLGLGYTF
TGTGCCAGCAGCAGACAGGGTCTGGGCCTTGGCTACACCTTC
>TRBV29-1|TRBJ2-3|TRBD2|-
CSVEPRLAGTDTQYF
TGCAGCGTTGAACCCCGACTAGCGGGAACAGATACGCAGTATTTT
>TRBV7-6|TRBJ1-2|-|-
CASSLGQLYGYTF
TGTGCCAGCAGCTTGGGCCAGCTCTATGGCTACACCTTC
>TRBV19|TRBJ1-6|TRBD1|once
CAWSPKTGPSSPLHF
TGTGCCTGGAGCCCTAAGACAGGGCCCTCGTCACCCCTCCACTTT
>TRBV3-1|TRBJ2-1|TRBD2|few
CASSQWGGTDEQFF
TGTGCCAGCAGCCAATGGGGGGGGACGGATGAGCAGTTCTTC
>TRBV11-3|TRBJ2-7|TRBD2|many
CASSPGTSGEVHEQYF
TGTGCCAGCAGCCCGGGGACTAGCGGGGAGGTCCACGAGCAGTACTTC
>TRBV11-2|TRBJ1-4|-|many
CASSLVSGSLEKLFF
TGTGCCAGCAGCTTAGTCTCAGGGAGTCTCGAAAAACTGTTTTTT
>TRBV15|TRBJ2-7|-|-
CATSRGRGQDPGEEQYF
TGTGCCACCAGCAGGGGTCGAGGACAGGACCCGGGGGAAGAGCAGTACTTC
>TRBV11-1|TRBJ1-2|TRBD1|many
CASSYNSVTGGVYGYTF
TGTGCCAGCAGCTATAATTCAGTGACAGGGGGCGTCTATGGCTACACCTTC
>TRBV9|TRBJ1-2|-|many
CASSDPTYGYTF
TGTGCCAGCTCGGACCCCACCTATGGCTACACCTTC
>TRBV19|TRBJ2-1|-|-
CASSLRGEGDNEQFF
TGTGCCAGTAGTCTCAGGGGGGAAGGGGACAATGAGCAGTTCTTC
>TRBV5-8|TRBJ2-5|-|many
CASSLNSVQETQYF
TGTGCCAGCAGCTTGAATAGCGTACAAGAGACCCAGTACTTC
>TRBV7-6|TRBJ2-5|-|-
CASSATGIQETQYF
TGTGCTAGCAGCGCCACAGGGATTCAAGAGACCCAGTACTTC
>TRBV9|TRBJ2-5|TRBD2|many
CASSGTSLETQYF
TGTGCCAGCAGCGGGACTAGCCTGGAGACCCAGTACTTC
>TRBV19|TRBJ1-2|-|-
CASSMQGHFNYGYTF
TGTGCCAGTAGTATGCAGGGACACTTTAACTATGGCTACACCTTC
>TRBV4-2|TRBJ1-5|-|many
CASSHEVDSNQPQHF
TGTGCCAGCAGCCACGAGGTGGACAGCAATCAGCCCCAGCATTTT
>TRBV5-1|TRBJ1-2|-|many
CASSLAVGDLYGYTF
TGCGCCAGCAGCTTGGCCGTGGGGGACCTCTATGGCTACACCTTC
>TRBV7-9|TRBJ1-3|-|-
CASSSQGFGGNTIYF
TGTGCCAGCAGTTCCCAGGGGTTCGGTGGAAACACCATATATTTT
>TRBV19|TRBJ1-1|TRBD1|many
CASSITGQGAVAFF
TGTGCCAGTAGTATCACCGGACAGGGGGCCGTTGCTTTCTTT
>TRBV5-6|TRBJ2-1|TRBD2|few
CASSPGGDRNEQFF
TGTGCCAGCAGCCCGGGGGGGGATCGCAATGAGCAGTTCTTC
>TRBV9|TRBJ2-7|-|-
CASSVGGTGSYEQYF
TGTGCCAGCAGCGTAGGGGGGACCGGCTCCTACGAGCAGTACTTC
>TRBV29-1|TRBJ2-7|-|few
CSVETGSHEQYF
TGCAGCGTTGAAACAGGGTCTCACGAGCAGTACTTC
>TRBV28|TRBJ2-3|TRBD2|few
CASRQQGLASTDTQYF
TGTGCCAGCAGACAACAGGGACTAGCAAGCACAGATACGCAGTATTTT
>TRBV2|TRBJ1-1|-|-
CASSGDGNTEAFF
TGTGCCAGCAGCGGAGACGGGAACACTGAAGCTTTCTTT
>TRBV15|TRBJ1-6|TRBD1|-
CATSSKTGNSPLHF
TGTGCCACCAGCAGTAAGACAGGGAATTCACCCCTCCACTTT
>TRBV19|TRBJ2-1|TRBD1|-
CASSLQGVGEQFF
TGTGCCAGTAGTCTCCAGGGGGTAGGGGAGCAGTTCTTC
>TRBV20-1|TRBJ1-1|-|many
CSAVVGGVAFF
TGCAGTGCTGTAGTGGGGGGCGTCGCTTTCTTT
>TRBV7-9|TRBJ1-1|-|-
CASSTQENTEAFF
TGTGCCAGCAGCACGCAGGAGAACACTGAAGCTTTCTTT
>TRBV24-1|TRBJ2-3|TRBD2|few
CATNVGGSTDTQYF
TGTGCCACCAACGTGGGGGGGAGCACAGATACGCAGTATTTT
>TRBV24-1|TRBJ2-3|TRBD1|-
CATSGMGQGGNEQYF
TGTGCCACCAGTGGGATGGGACAGGGTGGGAATGAGCAGTATTTT
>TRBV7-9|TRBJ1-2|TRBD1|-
CASSFEQGRGYTF
TGTGCCAGCAGCTTTGAACAGGGGAGGGGCTACACCTTC
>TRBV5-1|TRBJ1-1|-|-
CASSLDGSRGTEAFF
TGCGCCAGCAGCCTGGACGGGAGTCGGGGCACTGAAGCTTTCTTT
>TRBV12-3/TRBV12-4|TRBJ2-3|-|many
CASSAPGPRNTDTQYF
TGTGCCAGCAGTGCGCCAGGGCCAAGGAACACAGATACGCAGTATTTT
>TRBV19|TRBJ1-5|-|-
CASKGKGSGQPQHF
TGTGCCAGTAAAGGGAAGGGATCGGGTCAGCCCCAGCATTTT
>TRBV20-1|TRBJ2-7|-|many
CSAIIRRGGEQYF
TGCAGTGCTATAATCCGTCGGGGCGGCGAGCAGTACTTC